Each of the 26 T cell receptor beta chains below was sequenced from the same sample in a study of response to subunit inactivated influenza vaccine. MiXCR was run by TCRdb on the RT-PCR reads, yielding one entry per CDR3 protein. The sample records hundreds of thousands of distinct CDR3 sequences, over 25% being singletons. Sequenced material: CD4+ T cells sorted from PBMCs, taken roughly 5 days after vaccination. These receptors all stem from a middle-aged man who received an inactivated influenza vaccine.

This clonotype was picked up a small number of times. The CDR3 coding sequence is TGTGCCAGCAGTTTCTTCGGGGGGGACTACGAGCAGTACTTC. Protein: CASSFFGGDYEQYF. The chain recombines TRBV12-3 or TRBV12-4 with TRBJ2-7; 8 bases align to TRBD2. The CDR3 runs 14 residues. With 3 bases clipped from V and 3 bases from J, the junction kept 4 bases outside the gene matches.

The chain has TRBV14 and TRBJ2-5; D gene unclear. The CDR3 is made up of 11 amino acids. Germline-derived CDR1 and CDR2 are SGHDN and FVKESK. V was shortened by 2 bases and J by 5 bases, with 3 bases between the two germline ends. CDR3 in DNA: TGTGCCAGCAGCCAATGGGAGACCCAGTACTTC. This gives the protein CASSQWETQYF.

This clonotype has more than one count but fewer than ten. The V gene is TRBV28, the J gene TRBJ1-5, with 7 bases lining up with TRBD1. Germline CDR1 MDHEN, CDR2 SYDVKM. This CDR3 comprises 14 residues. J lost 8 bases, V lost 7 bases, and 11 bases had no gene match. CDR3 in DNA: TGTGCCAGCATCACGGGGGCCAGGGGGAAGCCCCAGCATTTT. This translates into CASITGARGKPQHF.

This clonotype was counted between two and nine times. The CDR3 nucleotides read TGTGCCACCAGCAGAGGGACTAAGGAAACAGATACGCAGTATTTT. Protein product: CATSRGTKETDTQYF. The chain couples TRBV15 to TRBJ2-3; D perhaps matches TRBD2 (6 bases). Germline assignment: CDR1 LNHNV and CDR2 YYDKDF (reference sequence). The V end lost 1 base, the J end lost 3 bases, and 11 bases lay between the germline ends. The CDR3 has 15 amino acids.

In its sample, this clonotype was seen a few times. V is TRBV4-2 and J is TRBJ2-5; TRBD2 matches 10 bases. The CDR3 has 15 residues. Germline CDR1 reads LGHNA; CDR2 reads YNFKEQ. V was clipped by 0 bases and J by 7 bases; unmatched bases: 5. This chain's CDR3 is CASSQELAGSRTQYF. The CDR3 nucleotides read TGTGCCAGCAGCCAAGAACTAGCGGGGAGTCGGACCCAGTACTTC.

The genes are TRBV4-1 and TRBJ2-1; D call uncertain. The germline V gene has CDR1 MGHRA and CDR2 YSYEKL. V lost 1 base to trimming and J lost 0 bases, with 16 bases between them. The CDR3 is 18 residues long. CDR3 sequence (DNA): TGCGCCAGCAGCCAAGGCAGAAGTAGGAGTCACTCCTACAATGAGCAGTTCTTC. It yields the protein CASSQGRSRSHSYNEQFF.

This rearrangement joins TRBV14 to TRBJ1-4, with D maybe TRBD1 (5 bases). The CDR3 contains 14 residues. Germline V CDR1 and CDR2: SGHDN, FVKESK. The V end was cut by 4 bases, the J end by 4 bases, with 10 bases between. CDR3 bases: TGTGCCAGCAGCCCCAGGGTTGGTAATGAAAAACTGTTTTTT. Protein product: CASSPRVGNEKLFF.

The rearrangement joins TRBV20-1 to TRBJ2-3; TRBD2 might be the D (6 bases). Trimming cost V 5 bases and J 3 bases, with 15 bases left between them. This CDR3 comprises 14 residues. Germline CDR1 and CDR2: DFQATT and SNEGSKA (reference sequence). Written as DNA, the CDR3 is TGCAGTGCTCTCATTTCGGGGAGGACAGATACGCAGTATTTT. The encoded protein is CSALISGRTDTQYF.

This chain joins TRBV20-1 and TRBJ2-6; D gene unclear. Germline V gene data show CDR1 as DFQATT and CDR2 as SNEGSKA (reference sequence). This CDR3 contains 14 residues. The V end was cut by 3 bases, the J end by 0 bases, with 6 bases between. The chain's CDR3 is CSASPGSGANVLTF. The CDR3 nucleotides are TGCAGTGCTAGTCCGGGCTCTGGGGCCAACGTCCTGACTTTC.

The chain recombines TRBV7-2 with TRBJ2-5; a possible D gene is TRBD2 (7 bases). The length of the CDR3 is 17 residues. Germline loops: CDR1 SGHTA, CDR2 FQGNSA. Trimming shortened V by 2 bases and J by 4 bases, and 20 bases separated the two germline ends. The CDR3 sequence: CASSLWAVGGLGETQYF. DNA of the CDR3: TGTGCCAGCAGCTTATGGGCGGTGGGGGGGCTGGGAGAGACCCAGTACTTC.

This rearrangement joins TRBV12-3 or TRBV12-4 to TRBJ1-4, with TRBD1 as a possible D gene (5 bases). V gave up 5 bases and J gave up 6 bases, with 13 bases separating them. This CDR3 comprises 14 residues. The DNA of the CDR3 is TGTGCCAGCAGTCTAGACAGCGCTTATGAAAAACTGTTTTTT. Encoded protein: CASSLDSAYEKLFF.

This chain joins TRBV11-2 and TRBJ2-1; 7 bases map to TRBD1. The junction had 3 bases not matched to a gene; V was cut back by 2 bases and J by 2 bases. This CDR3 contains 15 residues. The germline V gene encodes CDR1 SGHAT and CDR2 FQNNGV. The CDR3 here is CASSLIRGPYNEQFF. In nucleotides, the CDR3 is TGTGCCAGCAGCTTAATTAGGGGGCCCTACAATGAGCAGTTCTTC.

The rearrangement links TRBV12-3 or TRBV12-4 to TRBJ1-2; the D is unclear. The CDR3 runs 12 residues. The V end was cut by 1 base, the J end by 8 bases, with 8 bases between. The CDR3 DNA sequence: TGTGCCAGCAGTTTAGAGCTCAGGGGCTACACCTTC. The encoded protein is CASSLELRGYTF.

V and J are TRBV29-1 and TRBJ2-7, with 9 bases that match TRBD1. The CDR3 has 14 amino acids. Trimming removed 6 bases from V and 3 bases from J; junction bases left unmatched: 9. The V gene's germline CDR1 is SQVTM and CDR2 ANQGSEA. The CDR3 nucleotides read TGCAGCGTCGGCCGGGACAGGGCGAGCTACGAGCAGTACTTC. It encodes CSVGRDRASYEQYF.

CDR3 nucleotides: TGTGCCACCATCACCCGCCGGGGACTAGCGGGGGGATATGAGCAGTTCTTC. Its translation: CATITRRGLAGGYEQFF. The rearrangement links TRBV15 to TRBJ2-1, with 15 positions matching TRBD2. V dropped 7 bases and J dropped 8; count of bases not matched to a gene: 12. Per the germline V gene, CDR1 is LNHNV and CDR2 is YYDKDF (reference sequence). The CDR3 consists of 17 residues. The full variable domain, its missing parts supplied by reference TRBV15 and TRBJ2-1, is DAMVIQNPRYQVTQFGKPVTLSCSQTLNHNVMYWYQQKSSQAPKLLFHYYDKDFNNEADTPDNFQSRRPNTSFCFLDIRSPGLGDTAMYLCATITRRGLAGGYEQFFGPGTRLTVL.

This clonotype came up a few times. The chain joins TRBV7-9 to TRBJ2-5, with TRBD2 matching 10 bases. The CDR3 totals 14 residues. Per germline, CDR1 SEHNR and CDR2 FQNEAQ (reference sequence). V lost 5 bases, J lost 5 bases, and 5 bases stayed unmatched. The CDR3 DNA reads as TGTGCCAGCAGCAAAGCGGGGGGGCTCGAGACCCAGTACTTC. Its translation is CASSKAGGLETQYF.

V is TRBV4-3 and J is TRBJ2-7; 7 bases align to TRBD1. Looked up from germline, CDR1 is LGHNA and CDR2 is YSLEER. This CDR3 has 16 residues. Trimming took 2 bases from V and 2 from J; bases not matched to a gene: 9. The CDR3 loop is CASSQNRDSHTYEQYF. CDR3 sequence (DNA): TGCGCCAGCAGCCAAAACCGGGACAGCCATACCTACGAGCAGTACTTC.

The chain uses TRBV7-9 and TRBJ2-7; D is unresolved. Trimming removed 4 bases at V and 2 bases at J, with 12 bases between. CDR1 SEHNR and CDR2 FQNEAQ come from the germline V gene (reference sequence). The CDR3 runs 14 residues. CDR3 amino acids: CASSYDSGTYEQYF. DNA of the CDR3: TGTGCCAGCAGCTACGACTCCGGTACCTACGAGCAGTACTTC.

This clonotype was observed a handful of times. V usage is TRBV6-4 and J usage is TRBJ2-1; 8 bases are shared with TRBD2. Germline assignment: CDR1 MRHNA and CDR2 SNTAGT. Trimming removed 1 base from V and 12 bases from J; junction bases left unmatched: 2. This CDR3 has 12 residues. CDR3 DNA: TGTGCCAGCAGTGACTTCGGGGGGGTGCAGTTCTTC. Its protein product is CASSDFGGVQFF.

A few counts support this clonotype. V and J are TRBV20-1 and TRBJ2-7; 8 nucleotides line up with TRBD1. Germline CDR1 DFQATT, CDR2 SNEGSKA (reference sequence). With 5 bases clipped from V and 1 base from J, the junction kept 7 bases outside the gene matches. CDR3 length: 14 amino acids. The CDR3 DNA is TGCAGTGCTCCAACCGGGACAGGATCCTACGAGCAGTACTTC. This codes for CSAPTGTGSYEQYF.

This clonotype has just a few counts. This sequence joins TRBV12-3 or TRBV12-4 and TRBJ2-7; 15 bases align to TRBD2. The CDR3 consists of 14 residues. Trimming at V came to 5 bases and at J to 7 bases, leaving 3 bases not matched to a gene. The CDR3 spells CASSGLAGGSEQYF. The CDR3 nucleotides are TGTGCCAGCAGTGGACTAGCGGGGGGGAGTGAGCAGTACTTC.

The CDR3 loop reads CSARAYPGGDYGYTF. The CDR3 coding sequence is TGCAGTGCTAGAGCTTATCCAGGGGGCGACTATGGCTACACCTTC. This chain uses TRBV20-1 with TRBJ1-2, with 8 bases aligning to TRBD1. This CDR3 contains 15 residues. Germline-derived CDR1 and CDR2 are DFQATT and SNEGSKA (reference sequence). With 1 base clipped from V and 3 bases from J, the junction kept 7 bases outside the gene matches.

The chain recombines TRBV4-1 with TRBJ2-1, with TRBD2 matching over 11 bases. The CDR3 consists of 15 residues. Losses at the gene ends were 5 bases for V and 8 bases for J; bases not matched to a gene: 8. Looked up from germline, CDR1 is MGHRA and CDR2 is YSYEKL. In nucleotides, the CDR3 is TGCGCCAGCAGCTGGTTAGCGGGGGGGCCCCATGAGCAGTTCTTC. This translates into CASSWLAGGPHEQFF.

The chain has TRBV30 and TRBJ2-2; possibly TRBD2 for D (5 bases). V was cut by 2 bases and J by 2 bases, with 9 bases left in between. This CDR3 has 14 amino acids. Germline V CDR1 and CDR2: GTSNPN, SVGIG (reference sequence). The CDR3 DNA follows: TGTGCCTGGAGTAACCCGGGAAACACCGGGGAGCTGTTTTTT. Amino acid sequence: CAWSNPGNTGELFF.

This clonotype has a handful of counts. V is TRBV10-3 and J is TRBJ2-5; 9 bases fit TRBD2. The CDR3 consists of 16 residues. Germline V gives CDR1 ENHRY, CDR2 SYGVKD. Unmatched junction bases numbered 9, after V lost 2 bases and J lost 5 bases. CDR3 amino acids: CAISEPGGTSSETQYF. For the CDR3, the DNA is TGTGCCATCAGTGAGCCGGGCGGGACTAGCTCCGAGACCCAGTACTTC.

The rearrangement links TRBV11-2 to TRBJ1-1; D unresolved. Germline lookup yields CDR1 SGHAT and CDR2 FQNNGV. Trimming took off 1 base at V and 4 bases at J, with 13 bases between the two ends. The CDR3 extends over 15 amino acids. Written as DNA, the CDR3 is TGTGCCAGCAGCTTAGTTGTTGCAAGAAGCACTGAAGCTTTCTTT. This sequence encodes CASSLVVARSTEAFF.